The present entry profiles one T cell receptor (beta chain) with its context. Antigen: not known. This sample is drawn from a study of Graves' ophthalmopathy and Graves' hyperthyroidism. At the level of the study: At the time of initial diagnosis and before any treatment, peripheral blood was collected. Points from the study as a whole: A 13-signature model separated ophthalmopathy from stable hyperthyroidism, about 88% sensitivity, approximately 84% specificity. Blood contained most expanded thyroid clonotypes exceeding 0.001 frequency.

It was on clinical symptoms, serum thyroxine, TRAb, thyroid ultrasound and orbital computed tomography that diagnosis relied. RNA transcripts were the template, and TCR beta CDR3 regions were amplified from them. First-round RT-PCR employed HTBI primers, with a second-round multiplex PCR after it. TCRdb analysed the multiplex PCR reads with MiXCR anew, one entry per CDR3 protein. Of 200,000 to 300,000 distinct CDR3 sequences detected, around 50% appear once; the ten largest clones hold more than 45%. CDR1 is SEHNR, CDR2 FQNEAQ, per germline (reference sequence). CDR3 length: 15 amino acids. Trimming stripped 5 bases from V and 5 bases from J, with 15 bases between.

Material: peripheral blood. The chain combines TRBV7-9 with TRBJ2-2, with D tentatively TRBD2 (6 bases). The clonotype comes from an adult man with Graves' ophthalmopathy. CDR3 sequence (DNA): TGTGCCAGCAGCCGAGTGGGGGGTCTGACCGGGGAGCTGTTTTTT. This translates into CASSRVGGLTGELFF.